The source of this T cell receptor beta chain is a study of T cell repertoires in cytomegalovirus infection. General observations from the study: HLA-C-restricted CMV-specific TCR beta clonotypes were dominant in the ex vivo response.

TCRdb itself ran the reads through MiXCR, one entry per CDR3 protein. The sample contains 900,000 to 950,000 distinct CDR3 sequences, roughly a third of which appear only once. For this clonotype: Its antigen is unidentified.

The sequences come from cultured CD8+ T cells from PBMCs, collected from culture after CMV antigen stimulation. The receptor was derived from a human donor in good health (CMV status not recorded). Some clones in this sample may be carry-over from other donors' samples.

The CDR3 region is CASSPPYRNTEAFF. The CDR3 coding sequence is TGTGCCAGCAGCCCACCGTACAGAAACACTGAAGCTTTCTTT. This sequence joins TRBV9 and TRBJ1-1, with D uncertain. CDR1 and CDR2 (germline): SGDLS, YYNGEE. The CDR3 is 14 amino acids. Trimming stripped 4 bases from V and 2 bases from J, with 12 bases between.